This T cell receptor (beta chain) derives from a study of identical twins. Broader study findings: Twin pairs had excess sharing that was weaker in beta out-of-frame sequences.

This CDR3 region has 16 residues. The trim removed 5 bases at V and 8 bases at J, leaving 11 bases unmatched. TCRdb reanalysed the 5' RACE reads using MiXCR and keeps one entry per CDR3 protein. The data hold about 390,000 distinct CDR3 sequences, with roughly 9% observed a single time. This clonotype was seen a few times. Its antigen is currently unknown. The chain combines TRBV12-3 or TRBV12-4 with TRBJ2-1; 11 bases line up with TRBD2. This sequence was found in a woman in her fifties or sixties in good health. The sequenced sample consisted of naive T cells sorted from blood. CDR3 DNA sequence: TGTGCCAGCAGTCGAGACCCTCTAGCGGGAGGTTATGAGCAGTTCTTC. Amino acid sequence: CASSRDPLAGGYEQFF.